This T cell receptor beta chain was sequenced for a study of cytomegalovirus exposure and HLA in healthy donors (dated by TCRdb to about 2017). About the investigation overall: According to an earlier analysis of 587 of the donors, roughly 180 million T cells yielded roughly 110 million unique TCR beta sequences and around 280 Gb of sequence data. About 280 gigabases of sequencing data and tens of millions of unique TCR sequences were included in an early release covering 550 to 800 HLA-typed donors. Of the roughly 400 genotyped donors, approximately 83% fell in the genetic ancestry cluster associated with self-reported Caucasian donors. The study was designed to test whether signatures of past pathogen exposure could be identified by cataloging public T cell receptors. The study profiled the T cell repertoires of under 850 subjects by immunosequencing and related them to cytomegalovirus serostatus. In addition to the first cohort of 650 to 800 subjects, a separate validation cohort of around 110 different subjects was used. The study combined high-throughput TCR immunosequencing, statistical association of individual TCRs with disease status, and machine learning to predict cytomegalovirus infection status. A later analysis re-analyzed previously published TCR beta repertoires from 650 to 800 donors and added high-resolution HLA genotyping to study TCR occurrence patterns. Rather than drawing on any new phenotypic data, the later analysis identified candidate immune exposures from TCR beta sequences and the way those sequences occurred across donors. To decide whether each TCR beta V gene segment behaved as functional or pseudogenic, an earlier analysis of some 600 of the donors relied on high-throughput TCR beta sequencing. Alongside the repertoire data, information on donor age, sex, ethnicity and CMV serostatus was compiled. In a later genetic analysis, genome-wide SNP genotypes for about 65% of the roughly 700 donors were used, and that subset was treated as a discovery cohort. Every repertoire in the discovery cohort had been generated on one and the same sequencing platform. Both class I and class II loci were covered by HLA typing, at four-digit resolution. Typing coverage varied by locus: roughly 629-630 donors for A, B, C, DRB1 and DQB1; roughly 510 for DQA1; approximately 610 for DPA1; approximately 450 for DPB1. Because of strong linkage in the cohort, roughly five DR-DQ haplotypes were treated as single units for association and clustering. Among some 400 genotyped donors of the cohort, an average of around 250,000 unique TCR beta nucleotide sequences was sequenced per donor, of which about 19% were non-productive.

The germline V gene specifies MGHRA as CDR1 and YSYEKL as CDR2. The CDR3 numbers 15 residues from cysteine through phenylalanine. The CDR3 DNA has 45 bases and is translated from base 1. V is shortened by 0 bases, J by 6 bases, and the region joining them spans 11 bases. In total, fewer than 750 healthy bone marrow donors made up the cohort. At the time of sampling, all cohort members were nominally healthy, though unrecorded immune exposures were likely present. The donor was CMV seropositive and was included in the group of 250 to 350 seropositive cohort members. A peripheral blood sample was provided by each donor, and peripheral blood mononuclear cells were used for TCR beta sequencing. The Qiagen DNeasy Blood Extraction Kit was used to extract genomic DNA from the blood cell samples. Library method: the immunoSEQ multiplex PCR assay. For the multiplex PCR, a mixture combining 60 forward primers for TCR Vbeta segments and 13 reverse primers for TCR Jbeta segments was used. Amplification of the CDR3 region of rearranged TCR beta genes was performed with a multiplex PCR assay on genomic DNA. On the Illumina HiSeq System, the amplified TCR beta libraries were sequenced as 87-base-pair reads. The authors' analysis ran thus. In a later analysis, roughly 80 million unique TCR beta chains were counted across the 650 to 750 repertoires, and approximately 11 million of these chains were shared by at least two donors. Raw reads were error-corrected and collapsed into unique sequences with a nearest-neighbor algorithm that merged closely related sequences to remove PCR and sequencing errors. CDR3 sequences were aligned to IMGT reference sequences to assign V, D and J gene segments. Each retained sequence needed at least a six-nucleotide match to both a V gene segment and a J gene segment. A rearrangement was called productive if the CDR3 had no stop codons and remained in frame with V and J, and every other rearrangement was called non-productive. Following IMGT convention, CDR3 was defined as the stretch from the second conserved V-encoded cysteine to the conserved J-encoded phenylalanine. The earlier analysis of 587 of the donors excluded any sequence lacking an unambiguous match to a single V gene segment. An earlier analysis of about 590 of the donors classified V segments as functional when productive rearrangements were above 56.7% and as segregating when the standard deviation between donors was above 5%. A statistical classification framework was developed to diagnose cytomegalovirus status using the catalog of TCR beta chain sequences. In a later analysis, TCR nucleotide sequences were compared against IMGT/GENE-DB human TR gene sequences so that V and J genes could be assigned. Using the TCRdist pipeline, a later analysis assigned CDR3 sequences along with most-parsimonious VDJ recombination scenarios. In a later analysis, each TCR beta chain was defined by its CDR3 amino acid sequence together with its V-gene family, and reads lacking a unique V-gene family were excluded. A later analysis removed 500 to 650 highly shared, low-generation-probability nucleotide sequences to deal with suspected cross-contamination and a sequencing artifact. In a later analysis, a clonal expansion index for each public chain was calculated from normalized within-repertoire ranks of inferred template counts. A later analysis computed generation probabilities with a VDJ recombination model fitted to out-of-frame rearrangements, and checked the results against IGoR. Hypergeometric tests were used in a later analysis to score TCR-TCR, TCR-HLA and TCR-CMV co-occurrence, with a repertoire-size bias correction applied to the TCR pairs. False discovery rates were estimated in a later analysis by permuting HLA or CMV assignments 20 times. In a later analysis, co-occurring TCRs were grouped using DBSCAN, with TCRdist sequence similarity added in when clustering inside HLA-allele-positive subsets. Repertoires with fewer than 30,000 or more than 120,000 public chains were left out of co-occurrence clustering, as were about 5 repertoires with anomalous nucleotide sharing. TCRdb mirrors the immuneACCESS table, restricted to in-frame sequences. Some clones are absent from its copies; in checked studies, under half trace to an unresolved V gene, and the reason for the others is unknown. V, J and clone size were drawn from that table, and D and trimming were deduced from the DNA. The sample table records about 160,000 clones; 65% to 85% of these occur just once. Together, the top ten hold 7.1% of the sample.

Study-level results and caveats: According to a later genetic analysis, donors in an Asian-associated ancestry cluster had fewer N-insertions in productive TCRs than the approximately 610-donor mean. In an earlier analysis of some 550 of the donors, most TCR beta V segments were observed in productive rearrangements about 87% or about 30% of the time, broadly matching IMGT annotations. In a later analysis, some 17,000 TCR beta sequences were associated with specific HLA alleles at a false discovery rate of 0.05. A further reported finding was that TCR beta sequences accurately predicted the HLA-A and HLA-B alleles for most subjects in the first cohort. Because HLA typing was unavailable for some donors at each locus, only the typed subset was used in association tests. Most TCR sequences were observed very rarely across donors, whereas some public TCRs were present in many individuals. The 87-base-pair reads could not distinguish some IMGT-functional V segments, including TRBV6-2 and TRBV6-3, so those segments were excluded. Several of the top co-occurrence clusters appeared to be linked to parvovirus B19, influenza, CMV and Epstein-Barr virus, according to a later analysis. In a later analysis, HLA-associated TCR beta chains were found to be more clonally expanded and to have lower generation probabilities than equally common non-associated chains. The cohort was sequenced for TCR beta chains only, and without alpha or paired-chain data the features that could be detected were limited. Assigning TCR associations to individual alleles was difficult when HLA alleles, especially DR and DQ, strongly co-occurred. In both the original and validation cohorts, the classifier was reported to diagnose cytomegalovirus status with high specificity and sensitivity. The study listed 150 to 200 TCR beta chains as associated with cytomegalovirus. Because counts were too low, about 15 rarely observed V segments, including chromosome 9 orphons, were left out of the earlier analysis of over 550 of the donors. According to the authors, the approach could potentially be generalized to other disease states and immunological phenotypes. The presence/absence analyses assumed that sequencing depth was roughly uniform across donors, and that assumption may not be true. A group of highly shared sequence variants was considered likely to be a technical artifact of the sequencing pipeline. For the cohort, immune exposure information was limited to CMV serostatus. Linkage disequilibrium might explain the correlated functional status among segregating V segments, but an unknown experimental factor could not be ruled out. An association between a missense DCLRE1C variant and V-gene and J-gene trimming of TCR beta chains was found in a later genetic analysis and replicated in an independent cohort. According to a later analysis, most CMV-associated TCR beta chains appeared to be HLA-restricted, and the HLA associations seemed to be driven largely by CMV exposure. Three of the identified cytomegalovirus-associated TCR beta chains were confirmed in vitro to be specific for cytomegalovirus antigens. According to a later analysis, TCR association rates differed among HLA loci, with DRB1 alleles showing the most associated TCRs and HLA-C alleles showing the fewest.

With regard to this clone: The antigen this receptor binds is unknown. No base quality values were provided; no much bigger clone lies one nucleotide off.

In this chain, TRBV4-1 is recombined with TRBJ1-4; matching of 6 bases hints at TRBD1 as the D gene. This clonotype originated in a man between 35 and 55 years old in good health and CMV-seropositive. Material for sequencing was PBMCs. The nucleotide sequence is given as TGCGCCAGCAGCCAAGAGGGGGCAGGGGATGAAAAACTGTTTTTT. Its translation reads: CASSQEGAGDEKLFF.